The present TCR beta chain was sequenced within a study of OX40 agonist ivuxolimab in advanced cancers. Study background: Patients were treated with ivuxolimab, an agonistic anti-OX40 (CD134) antibody. Previous treatment with anti-PD-1, anti-PD-L1 or anti-CTLA-4 therapy was allowed; 40% had received some. The study's findings and limits: Low normalized clonal expansion also occurred in some nonresponding patients.

For this clone: Its antigen is unknown.

Measured with immunoSEQ multiplex PCR; TCRdb has only the in-frame clones, and not every one. The data show around 89,000 clones, with roughly 91% seen just once and 0.71% held by the top ten. Material: CD4+ or CD8+ T cells sorted from blood, obtained in a trial of the OX40 agonist ivuxolimab. This TCR was sampled from an adult with an advanced solid tumor such as melanoma, head and neck, liver or kidney cancer.

CDR3 residues: CASSTSRGNPLYVGYEQYF. CDR3 nucleotides: TGTGCCAGCAGCACTTCTCGGGGAAACCCACTTTACGTCGGTTACGAGCAGTACTTC. The chain carries TRBV28 and TRBJ2-7; a weak D match, TRBD2 (5 bases). This CDR3 contains 19 residues. CDR1 and CDR2 (germline): MDHEN, SYDVKM. V lost 6 bases to trimming and J lost 4 bases, with 31 bases between them.